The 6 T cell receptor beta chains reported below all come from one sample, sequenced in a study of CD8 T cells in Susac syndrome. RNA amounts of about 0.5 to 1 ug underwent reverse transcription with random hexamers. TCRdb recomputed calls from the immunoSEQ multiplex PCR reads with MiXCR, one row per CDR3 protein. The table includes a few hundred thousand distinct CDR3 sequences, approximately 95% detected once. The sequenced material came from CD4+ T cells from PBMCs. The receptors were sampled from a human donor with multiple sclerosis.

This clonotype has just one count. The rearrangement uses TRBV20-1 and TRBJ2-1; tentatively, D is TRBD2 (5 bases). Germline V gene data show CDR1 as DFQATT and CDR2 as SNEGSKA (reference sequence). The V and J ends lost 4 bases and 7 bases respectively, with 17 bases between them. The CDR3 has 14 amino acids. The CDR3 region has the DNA TGCAGTGCTACGAGAACTAGTGGCGTGAATGAGCAGTTCTTC. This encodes CSATRTSGVNEQFF.

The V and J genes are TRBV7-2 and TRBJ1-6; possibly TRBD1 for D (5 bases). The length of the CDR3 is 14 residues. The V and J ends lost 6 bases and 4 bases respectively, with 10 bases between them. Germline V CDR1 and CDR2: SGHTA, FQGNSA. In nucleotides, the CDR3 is TGTGCCAGCAGTCTCGACAGTTATAATTCACCCCTCCACTTT. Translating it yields CASSLDSYNSPLHF. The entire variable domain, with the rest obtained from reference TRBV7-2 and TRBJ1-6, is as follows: GAGVSQSPSNKVTEKGKDVELRCDPISGHTALYWYRQSLGQGLEFLIYFQGNSAPDKSGLPSDRFSAERTGGSVSTLTIQRTQQEDSAVYLCASSLDSYNSPLHFGNGTRLTVT.

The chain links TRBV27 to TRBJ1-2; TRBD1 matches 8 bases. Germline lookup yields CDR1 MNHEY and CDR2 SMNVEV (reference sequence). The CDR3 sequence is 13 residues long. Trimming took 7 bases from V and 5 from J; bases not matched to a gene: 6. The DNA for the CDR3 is TGTGCCAGCAAGCCCGGGACAGGTTATGGCTACACCTTC. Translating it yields CASKPGTGYGYTF.

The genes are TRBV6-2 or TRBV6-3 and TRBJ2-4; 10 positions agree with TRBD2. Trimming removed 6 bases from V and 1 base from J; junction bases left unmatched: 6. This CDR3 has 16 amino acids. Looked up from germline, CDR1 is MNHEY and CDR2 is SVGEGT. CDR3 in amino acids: CASRSGGAPAKNIQYF. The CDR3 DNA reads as TGTGCCAGCAGGAGCGGGGGGGCCCCGGCCAAAAACATTCAGTACTTC.

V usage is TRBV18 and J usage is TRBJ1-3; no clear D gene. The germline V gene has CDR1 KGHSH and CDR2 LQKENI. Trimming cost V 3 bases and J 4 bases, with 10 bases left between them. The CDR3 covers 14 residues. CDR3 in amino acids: CASSPGLLGNTIYF. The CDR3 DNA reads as TGTGCCAGCTCACCGGGCCTCCTGGGAAACACCATATATTTT. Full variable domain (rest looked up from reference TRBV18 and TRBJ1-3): NAGVMQNPRHLVRRRGQEARLRCSPMKGHSHVYWYRQLPEEGLKFMVYLQKENIIDESGMPKERFSAEFPKEGPSILRIQQVVRGDSAAYFCASSPGLLGNTIYFGEGSWLTVV.

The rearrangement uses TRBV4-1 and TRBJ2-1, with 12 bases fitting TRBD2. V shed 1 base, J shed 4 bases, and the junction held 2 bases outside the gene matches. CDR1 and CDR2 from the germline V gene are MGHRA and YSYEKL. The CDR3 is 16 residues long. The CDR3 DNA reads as TGCGCCAGCAGCCAAGGACTAGCGGGGGTGTACAATGAGCAGTTCTTC. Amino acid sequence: CASSQGLAGVYNEQFF.